This T cell receptor (beta chain) is drawn from a study of T cells expressing NK-cell markers. A remark on this clonotype: Its specificity is unknown.

TCRdb reanalyzed the 5' RACE reads and collapses them to one entry per CDR3 protein, without DNA. The repertoire table contains about 180,000 distinct CDR3 sequences. Germline V CDR1 and CDR2: GTSNPN, SVGIG (reference sequence). CDR3 length equals 13 residues. Overall study results and limits: There remained a lack of clarity about HCMV specificity of expanded NKG2C+ T cell clones.

The TCR comes from a woman aged 18 to 75 in good health. Sequenced sample: blood T cells: a sorted CD56 or NKG2C T cell subset, CD4+ or CD8+ T cells, or bulk PBMC T cells (not recorded which). The V and J genes are TRBV30 and TRBJ2-7; the D call from TCRdb, TRBD2, cannot be confirmed without DNA. The CDR3 protein is CAWSAGLEGEQYF.